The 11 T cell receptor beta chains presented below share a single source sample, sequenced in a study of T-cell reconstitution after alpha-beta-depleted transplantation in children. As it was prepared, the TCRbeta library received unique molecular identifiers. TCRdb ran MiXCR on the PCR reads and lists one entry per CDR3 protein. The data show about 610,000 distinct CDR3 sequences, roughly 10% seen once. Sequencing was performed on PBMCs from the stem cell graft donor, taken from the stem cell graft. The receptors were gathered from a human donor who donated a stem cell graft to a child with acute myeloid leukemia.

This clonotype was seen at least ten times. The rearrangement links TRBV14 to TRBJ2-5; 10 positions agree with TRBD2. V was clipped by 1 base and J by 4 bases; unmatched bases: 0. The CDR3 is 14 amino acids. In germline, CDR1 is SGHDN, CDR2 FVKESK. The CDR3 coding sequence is TGTGCCAGCAGCCAAGGACTAGCGGGAGAGACCCAGTACTTC. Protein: CASSQGLAGETQYF.

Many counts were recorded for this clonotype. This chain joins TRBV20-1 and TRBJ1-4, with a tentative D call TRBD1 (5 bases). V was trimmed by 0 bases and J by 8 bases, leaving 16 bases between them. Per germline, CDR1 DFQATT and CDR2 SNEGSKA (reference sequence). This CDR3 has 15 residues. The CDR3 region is CSARDRSGTSEKLFF. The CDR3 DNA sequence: TGCAGTGCTAGAGATCGGTCAGGGACCTCCGAAAAACTGTTTTTT.

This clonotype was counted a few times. The CDR3 reads CSARVLPRTGNNYGYTF. The CDR3 coding sequence is TGCAGTGCTAGAGTCCTTCCTCGGACAGGAAATAACTATGGCTACACCTTC. The chain recombines TRBV20-1 with TRBJ1-2; 7 bases agree with TRBD1. The germline V gene encodes CDR1 DFQATT and CDR2 SNEGSKA (reference sequence). The CDR3 covers 17 residues. V was clipped by 1 base and J by 1 base; unmatched bases: 12.

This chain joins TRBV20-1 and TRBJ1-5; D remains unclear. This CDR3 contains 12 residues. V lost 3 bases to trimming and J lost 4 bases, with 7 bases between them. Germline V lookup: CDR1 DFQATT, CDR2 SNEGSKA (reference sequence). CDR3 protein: CSARKGNQPQHF. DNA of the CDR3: TGCAGTGCTAGGAAGGGAAATCAGCCCCAGCATTTT.

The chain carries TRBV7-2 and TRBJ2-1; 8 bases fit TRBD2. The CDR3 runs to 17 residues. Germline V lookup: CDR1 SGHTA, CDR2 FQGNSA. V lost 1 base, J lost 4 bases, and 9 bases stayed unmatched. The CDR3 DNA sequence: TGTGCCAGCAGCTTAGGGGTCCGGAGCGGGGGTTACAATGAGCAGTTCTTC. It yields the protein CASSLGVRSGGYNEQFF.

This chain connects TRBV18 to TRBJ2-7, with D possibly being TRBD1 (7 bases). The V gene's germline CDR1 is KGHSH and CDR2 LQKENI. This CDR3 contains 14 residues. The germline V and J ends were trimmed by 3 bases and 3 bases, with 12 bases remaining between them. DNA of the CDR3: TGTGCCAGCTCACCCCAGGGGGGTGGCTACGAGCAGTACTTC. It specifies CASSPQGGGYEQYF.

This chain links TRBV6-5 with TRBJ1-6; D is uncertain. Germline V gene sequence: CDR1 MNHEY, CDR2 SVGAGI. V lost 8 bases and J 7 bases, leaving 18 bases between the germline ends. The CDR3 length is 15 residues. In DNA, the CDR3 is TGTGCCAGCTTACTGTCGCCACTTGGGAATTCACCCCTCCACTTT. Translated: CASLLSPLGNSPLHF.

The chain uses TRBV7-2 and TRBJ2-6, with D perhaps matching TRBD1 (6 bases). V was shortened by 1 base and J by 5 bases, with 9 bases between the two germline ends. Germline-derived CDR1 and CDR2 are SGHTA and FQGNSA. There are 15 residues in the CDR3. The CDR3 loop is CASSLVGAWANVLTF. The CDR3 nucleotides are TGTGCCAGCAGCTTAGTGGGGGCCTGGGCCAACGTCCTGACTTTC.

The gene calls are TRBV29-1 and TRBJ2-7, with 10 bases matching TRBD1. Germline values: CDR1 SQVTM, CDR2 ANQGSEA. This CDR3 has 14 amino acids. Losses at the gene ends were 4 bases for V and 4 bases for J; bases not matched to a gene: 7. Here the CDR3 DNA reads TGCAGCGTTGCCCCGGGACAGGGGATATACGAGCAGTACTTC. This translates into CSVAPGQGIYEQYF.

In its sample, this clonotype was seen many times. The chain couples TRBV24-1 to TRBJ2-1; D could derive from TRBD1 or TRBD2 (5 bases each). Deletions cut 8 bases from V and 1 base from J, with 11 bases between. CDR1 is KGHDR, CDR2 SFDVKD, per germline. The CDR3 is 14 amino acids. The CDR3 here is CATNSGPSYNEQFF. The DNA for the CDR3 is TGTGCCACCAATTCGGGACCTTCCTACAATGAGCAGTTCTTC.

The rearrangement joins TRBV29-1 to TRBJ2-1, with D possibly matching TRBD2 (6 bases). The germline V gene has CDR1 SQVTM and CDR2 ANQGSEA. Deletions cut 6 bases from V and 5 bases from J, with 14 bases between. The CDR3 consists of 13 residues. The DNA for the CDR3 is TGCAGCGTGAGGCGGGACTCTAACAATGAGCAGTTCTTC. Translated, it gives CSVRRDSNNEQFF.